This paragraph reports one TCR beta chain. This sample is drawn from a study of blood T cell repertoires in COVID-19. Profiled with immunoSEQ multiplex PCR; TCRdb holds only in-frame clones, not every one. This table holds 9,000 to 13,000 clones, over 65% found once. Sequencing was performed on peripheral blood. The origin of this receptor is a human donor in a cohort sampled during active COVID-19.

CDR3 loop: CASSYTGQGIPDGYTF. The CDR3 DNA sequence: TGTGCCAGCAGTTACACGGGACAGGGGATTCCAGATGGCTACACCTTC. The rearrangement uses TRBV6-6 and TRBJ1-2; 10 positions match TRBD1. Germline loops: CDR1 MNHNY, CDR2 SVGAGI (reference sequence). V shed 2 bases, J shed 6 bases, and the junction held 9 bases outside the gene matches. CDR3 length equals 16 residues.